Here is one TCR beta chain with its context. This sample was included in a study of somatic mutations in cytotoxic T cells in rheumatoid arthritis. Germline values: CDR1 LNHNV, CDR2 YYDKDF (reference sequence). The trim removed 3 bases at V and 4 bases at J, leaving 13 bases unmatched. CDR3 length: 17 amino acids. Assay used: immunoSEQ multiplex PCR; TCRdb lists only in-frame clones, some missing. Of some 15,000 clones listed, more than 65% are singletons. This TCR came from an adult with rheumatoid arthritis. The chain carries TRBV15 and TRBJ2-7; the match to TRBD1 covers 9 bases. The sample comprised CD8+ T cells sorted from blood. The CDR3 DNA is TGTGCCACCAGCAGTGGAGGAAGGGGGACAGGGAGGTACGAGCAGTACTTC. Residues: CATSSGGRGTGRYEQYF.